This TCR beta chain was recovered during a study of PD-1 blockade in classical Hodgkin lymphoma. Overall study: Once every 2 weeks, patients received intravenous nivolumab at 3 mg/kg.

Study results and limitations: CD8+ TCR diversity did not rise significantly by C4D1, unlike CD4+. Repertoire differences lack defined causes, possibly disease activity or prior therapy.

The sample holds a few counts of this clone. As yet, its antigen is unknown. With 6 bases removed from V and 3 bases from J, the gap between germline ends came to 15 bases. The CDR3 covers 14 residues. Germline CDR1 reads KGHSH; CDR2 reads LQKENI. The assay was immunoSEQ multiplex PCR, and TCRdb's table has in-frame clones only and misses some. The sample carries some 13,000 clones, around 87% recorded once. After autologous stem cell transplantation all patients relapsed, and prior brentuximab vedotin exposure differed between cohorts. V and J are TRBV18 and TRBJ2-7, with D tentatively TRBD1 or TRBD2 (7 bases each). This TCR came from a human donor with classical Hodgkin lymphoma. Specimen: peripheral blood mononuclear cells (PBMCs), collected at baseline. As DNA, the CDR3 is TGTGCCAGCTCCAGGGGGGGGGAACACTACGAGCAGTACTTC. Its protein is CASSRGGEHYEQYF.